The following is a T cell receptor (beta chain) sequence with its context. CDR1 and CDR2 (germline): SEHNR, FQNEAQ (reference sequence). Trimming removed 2 bases from V and 7 bases from J, with 18 bases in between. This CDR3 is built from 16 residues. The data were obtained in a study of shared clonotypes between healthy human individuals. CD8 cells regarded as naive lacked CD45RO, were positively chosen for CCR7, and omitted terminally differentiated effector memory CD45RA+ cells. Several immunoSEQ 96-well plates shared each subset's DNA, each plate a replicate. Using immunoSEQ multiplex PCR, the repertoire was profiled, and TCRdb retains in-frame clones only, with some absent. The sample records around 1,900,000 clones, 93% being singletons.

The sequencing input was naive CD8+ T cells from PBMCs. The chain has TRBV7-9 and TRBJ2-1; D might be TRBD1 or TRBD2, each matching 5 bases. The origin of this receptor is a man between 18 and 35 years old in good health. Some clones in this sample may be carry-over from other donors' samples. The CDR3 is CASSLLGARDPNEQFF. CDR3 nucleotides: TGTGCCAGCAGCTTATTGGGCGCTCGGGACCCAAATGAGCAGTTCTTC.